Given below is one TCR beta chain in context. Its antigen is still unknown. This sample was taken from a study of shared clonotypes between healthy human individuals. On the study more broadly: Three CD4 naive, three CD4 memory, two CD8 naive and one CD8 memory plate were used per donor. Study-level findings and limits: Rarefaction exposed incomplete sorted-subset sequencing despite large depth. Generally, naive subsets came out with larger estimated richness than memory subsets.

V was clipped by 4 bases and J by 8 bases, with 23 bases between them. Germline values: CDR1 SGHDN, CDR2 FVKESK. The CDR3 runs 16 residues. On sorted subsets, replicate PCRs used approximately 190 ng DNA, or some 27,000 T cell genomes. Method: immunoSEQ multiplex PCR; TCRdb's copy keeps in-frame clones and lacks some. In the table there are about 2.1 million clones, just over 90% of which are singletons. As defined, naive CD8 cells were CD45RO-negative and positively selected for CCR7, with terminally differentiated effector memory CD45RA+ cells excluded. The J gene is TRBJ1-2, the V gene TRBV14, with a possible D match to TRBD1 (6 bases). This clonotype was obtained from a man younger than 30 in good health. Some clones in this sample may be carry-over from other donors' samples. Sequencing used naive CD8+ T cells from PBMCs. The CDR3: CASSPRAVIQGEGYTF. The CDR3 nucleotides read TGTGCCAGCAGCCCACGTGCGGTAATACAGGGCGAGGGCTACACCTTC.